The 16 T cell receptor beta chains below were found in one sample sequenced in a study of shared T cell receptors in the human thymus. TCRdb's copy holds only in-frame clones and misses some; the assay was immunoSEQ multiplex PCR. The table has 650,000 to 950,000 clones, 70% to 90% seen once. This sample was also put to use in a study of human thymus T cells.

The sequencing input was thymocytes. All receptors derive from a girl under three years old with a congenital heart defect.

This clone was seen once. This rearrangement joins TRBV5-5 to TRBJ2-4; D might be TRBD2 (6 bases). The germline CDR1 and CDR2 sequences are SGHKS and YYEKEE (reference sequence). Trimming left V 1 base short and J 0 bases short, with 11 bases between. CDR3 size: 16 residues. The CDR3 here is CASSLSRGIAKNIQYF. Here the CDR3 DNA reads TGTGCCAGCAGCTTGAGCCGGGGGATAGCCAAAAACATTCAGTACTTC. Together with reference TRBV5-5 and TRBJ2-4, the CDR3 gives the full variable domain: DAGVTQSPTHLIKTRGQQVTLRCSPISGHKSVSWYQQVLGQGPQFIFQYYEKEERGRGNFPDRFSARQFPNYSSELNVNALLLGDSALYLCASSLSRGIAKNIQYFGAGTRLSVL.

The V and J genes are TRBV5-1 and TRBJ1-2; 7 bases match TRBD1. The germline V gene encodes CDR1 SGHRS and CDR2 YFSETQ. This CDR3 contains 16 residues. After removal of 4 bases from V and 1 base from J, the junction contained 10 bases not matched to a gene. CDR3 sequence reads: CASSLTGIEINYGYTF. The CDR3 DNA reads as TGCGCCAGCAGCCTGACAGGGATCGAGATTAACTATGGCTACACCTTC.

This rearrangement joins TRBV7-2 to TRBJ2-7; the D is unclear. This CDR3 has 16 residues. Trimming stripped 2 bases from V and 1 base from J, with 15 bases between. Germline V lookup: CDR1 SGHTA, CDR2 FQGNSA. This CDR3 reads CASSLLYSPLSYEQYF. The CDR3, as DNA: TGTGCCAGCAGCTTATTATACTCACCCCTTTCCTACGAGCAGTACTTC.

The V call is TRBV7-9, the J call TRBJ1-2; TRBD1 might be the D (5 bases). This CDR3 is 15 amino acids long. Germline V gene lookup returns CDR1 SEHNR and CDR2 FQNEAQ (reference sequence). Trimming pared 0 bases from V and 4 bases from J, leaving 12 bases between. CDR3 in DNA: TGTGCCAGCAGCTTAGCTCTCCAGGGAAGCTATGGCTACACCTTC. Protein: CASSLALQGSYGYTF.

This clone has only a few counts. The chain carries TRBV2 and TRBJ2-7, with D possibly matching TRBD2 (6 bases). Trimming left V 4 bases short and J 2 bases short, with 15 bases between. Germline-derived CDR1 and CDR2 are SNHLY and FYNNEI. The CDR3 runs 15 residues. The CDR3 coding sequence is TGTGCCAGCAGTGTCGGGACTGCAATCCCCTACGAGCAGTACTTC. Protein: CASSVGTAIPYEQYF.

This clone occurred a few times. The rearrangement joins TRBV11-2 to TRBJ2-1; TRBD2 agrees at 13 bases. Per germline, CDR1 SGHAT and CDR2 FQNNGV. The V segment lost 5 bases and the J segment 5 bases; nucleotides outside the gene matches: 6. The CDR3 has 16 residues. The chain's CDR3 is CASSQGLAGADNEQFF. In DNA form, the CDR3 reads TGTGCCAGCAGCCAAGGACTAGCGGGGGCCGACAATGAGCAGTTCTTC.

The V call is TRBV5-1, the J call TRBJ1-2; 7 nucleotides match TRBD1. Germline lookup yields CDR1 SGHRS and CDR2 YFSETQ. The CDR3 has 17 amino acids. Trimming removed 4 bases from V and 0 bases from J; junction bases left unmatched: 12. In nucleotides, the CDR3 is TGCGCCAGCAGCAGGGGGCAGGGGGTAACACCTAACTATGGCTACACCTTC. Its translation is CASSRGQGVTPNYGYTF.

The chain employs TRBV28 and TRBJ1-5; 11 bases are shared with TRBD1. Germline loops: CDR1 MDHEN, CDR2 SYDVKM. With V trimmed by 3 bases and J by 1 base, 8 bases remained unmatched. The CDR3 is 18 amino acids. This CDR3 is CASSLYTDRGRSNQPQHF. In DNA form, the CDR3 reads TGTGCCAGCAGTTTGTACACGGACAGGGGGCGGAGCAATCAGCCCCAGCATTTT.

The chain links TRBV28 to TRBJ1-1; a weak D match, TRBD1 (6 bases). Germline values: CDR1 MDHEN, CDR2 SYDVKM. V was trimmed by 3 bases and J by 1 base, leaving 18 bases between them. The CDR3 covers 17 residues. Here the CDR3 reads CASSFHLDRPANTEAFF. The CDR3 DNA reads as TGTGCCAGCAGTTTTCATCTCGACAGGCCAGCGAACACTGAAGCTTTCTTT.

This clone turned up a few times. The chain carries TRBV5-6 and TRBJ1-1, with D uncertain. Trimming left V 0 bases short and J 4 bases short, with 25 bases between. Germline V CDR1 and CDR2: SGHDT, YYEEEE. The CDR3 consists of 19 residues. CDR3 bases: TGTGCCAGCAGCTTGGACCCCAGATTGGGTCCCAGAGGGAGCACTGAAGCTTTCTTT. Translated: CASSLDPRLGPRGSTEAFF.

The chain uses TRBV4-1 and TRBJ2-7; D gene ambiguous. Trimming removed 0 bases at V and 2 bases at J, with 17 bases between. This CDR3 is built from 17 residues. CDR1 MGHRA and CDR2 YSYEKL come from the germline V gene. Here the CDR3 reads CASSQDLLFGPPYEQYF. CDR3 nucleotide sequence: TGCGCCAGCAGCCAAGACCTCCTATTTGGGCCTCCCTACGAGCAGTACTTC.

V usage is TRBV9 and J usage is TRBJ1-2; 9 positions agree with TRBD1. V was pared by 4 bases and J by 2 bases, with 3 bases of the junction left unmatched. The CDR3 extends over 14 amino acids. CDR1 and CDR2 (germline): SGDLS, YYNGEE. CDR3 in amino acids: CASSPDRGNYGYTF. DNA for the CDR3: TGTGCCAGCAGCCCCGACAGGGGGAACTATGGCTACACCTTC.

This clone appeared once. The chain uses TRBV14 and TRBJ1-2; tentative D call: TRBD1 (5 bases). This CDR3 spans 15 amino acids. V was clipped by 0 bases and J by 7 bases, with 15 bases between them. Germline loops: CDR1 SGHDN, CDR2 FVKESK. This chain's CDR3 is CASSQEGRVAFGYTF. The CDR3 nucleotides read TGTGCCAGCAGCCAAGAGGGCAGGGTCGCCTTTGGCTACACCTTC.

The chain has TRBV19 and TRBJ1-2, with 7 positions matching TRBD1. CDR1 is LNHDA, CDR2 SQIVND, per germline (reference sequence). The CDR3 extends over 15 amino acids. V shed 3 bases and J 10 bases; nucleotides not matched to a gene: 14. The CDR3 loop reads CASSISRTGRSFYTF. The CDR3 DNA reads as TGTGCCAGTAGTATTTCCAGGACAGGCCGCTCGTTCTACACCTTC.

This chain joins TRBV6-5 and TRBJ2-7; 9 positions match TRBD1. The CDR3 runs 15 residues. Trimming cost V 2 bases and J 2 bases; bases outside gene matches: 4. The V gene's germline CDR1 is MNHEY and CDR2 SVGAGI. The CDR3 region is CASSYRDRATYEQYF. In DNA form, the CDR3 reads TGTGCCAGCAGTTACAGGGACAGGGCCACCTACGAGCAGTACTTC.

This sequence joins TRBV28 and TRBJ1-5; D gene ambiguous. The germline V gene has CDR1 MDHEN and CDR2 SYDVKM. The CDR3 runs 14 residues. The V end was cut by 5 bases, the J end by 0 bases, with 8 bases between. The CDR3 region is CASSMQVSNQPQHF. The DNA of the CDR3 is TGTGCCAGCAGTATGCAGGTTAGCAATCAGCCCCAGCATTTT.